Listed below are T cell receptor beta chains from one sample, sequenced in a study of cytomegalovirus exposure and HLA in healthy donors. Some clones are missing from TCRdb's copy, which holds only in-frame ones; the method was immunoSEQ multiplex PCR. The data contain 110,000 to 150,000 clones, 80% of them singletons. Sample: PBMCs. The receptor source for this set is a man in his forties in good health and CMV-seronegative. Each CDR3 is given with its conserved first and last residue. D genes are given only for firm matches. Clone sizes are given selectively: once, few, many, or a class where the clone is expanded.

clone_size | j_call | d_call | v_call | cdr3_nt | cdr3_aa
- | TRBJ2-1 | - | TRBV28 | TGTGCCAGCGGGGAGACGGGCCCGTATTTCTTC | CASGETGPYFF
- | TRBJ2-5 | - | TRBV5-1 | TGCGCCAGCAGCGTCCCCCGGGACTACCAAGAGACCCAGTACTTC | CASSVPRDYQETQYF
- | TRBJ2-3 | TRBD2 | TRBV6-5 | TGTGCCAGCTGGCGAGCGGGGGGGATCACAGATACGCAGTATTTT | CASWRAGGITDTQYF
- | TRBJ1-1 | - | TRBV28 | TGTGCCAGCAGTTTCGGGAGGGGAATAACGGGGACTGAAGCTTTCTTT | CASSFGRGITGTEAFF
- | TRBJ2-5 | - | TRBV7-3 | TGTGCCAGCAGCCGGGGTGGCCCTAAAGAGACCCAGTACTTC | CASSRGGPKETQYF
- | TRBJ1-2 | - | TRBV10-2 | TGCGCCAGCAGTGACCCCTCCAGGGGTGGCTACACCTTC | CASSDPSRGGYTF
- | TRBJ2-7 | TRBD1 | TRBV28 | TGTGCCAGCAGTTTTTGGACAGGGGGAACCTACGAGCAGTACTTC | CASSFWTGGTYEQYF
few | TRBJ2-7 | TRBD2 | TRBV6-1 | TGTGCCAGCACGGGAGGGTACGAGCAGTACTTC | CASTGGYEQYF
- | TRBJ2-1 | TRBD2 | TRBV27 | TGTGCCAGCAGTTTTAGCGGGGGGGCCTACAATGAGCAGTTCTTC | CASSFSGGAYNEQFF
- | TRBJ1-2 | - | TRBV5-4 | TGTGCCAGCAGCTTTGGAGTCGTTGGTCGGCTTGACTTC | CASSFGVVGRLDF
- | TRBJ2-7 | TRBD1 | TRBV6-5 | TGTGCCAGCAGTTACGAAGGGACAGCCGACTACGAGCAGTACTTC | CASSYEGTADYEQYF
- | TRBJ1-3 | - | TRBV7-9 | TGTGCCAGCAGCCCTCGGAGAGGAGCTGGAAACACCATATATTTT | CASSPRRGAGNTIYF
few | TRBJ1-1 | - | TRBV7-9 | TGTGCCAGCAGCTTAGGTGTGTCGGACACTGAAGCTTTCTTT | CASSLGVSDTEAFF
once | TRBJ2-4 | - | TRBV9 | TGTGCCAGCAGCGTAGCTTTGGGTACGGGGAACATTCAGTACTTC | CASSVALGTGNIQYF
- | TRBJ1-1 | TRBD1 | TRBV27 | TGTGCCAGCAGTTTTGGGACAGGGTTGAACACTGAAGCTTTCTTT | CASSFGTGLNTEAFF
- | TRBJ1-1 | TRBD1 | TRBV5-5 | TGTGCCAGCAGCCGGGACAGGGGGCGGGTGAACACTGAAGCTTTCTTT | CASSRDRGRVNTEAFF
- | TRBJ2-5 | TRBD2 | TRBV4-2 | TGTGCCAGCAGCCCGGGGACTAGCGGGGGGGTTCAAGAGACCCAGTACTTC | CASSPGTSGGVQETQYF